Presented here are 2 T cell receptor beta chains from one specimen sequenced in a study of spatial heterogeneity in lung cancer (dated by TCRdb to between 2018 and 2020). Their recognized antigens are unknown. Beyond this particular receptor, the publication reports: A correlation was observed between the number of expanded intratumoral alpha and beta TCRs and the tumor nonsynonymous mutation count.

Libraries were constructed by 5' RACE. The listed sequencing device is NextSeq 500. TCRdb itself trimmed the public reads at Q25 with fastp, ran MiXCR and retained productive beta chains. CDR3 protein sequences are deduplicated, and each keeps its most common genes and DNA. This sample has roughly 1,500 distinct CDR3 sequences in its table, and about 16% of those were observed once. Jointly, the top ten make up roughly 13% of the sample. The time point label on this specimen signifies: sample taken at primary tumor resection. Sequences were derived from lung tumor tissue, sampled at surgery. These receptors originate from a male donor with early-stage non-small cell lung cancer.

This clonotype was seen only a few times. The genes are TRBV6-2 or TRBV6-3 and TRBJ1-1, with D hard to call. The CDR3 is 16 amino acids. Trimming removed 4 bases from V and 2 bases from J, with 17 bases in between. The germline V gene encodes CDR1 MNHEY and CDR2 SVGEGT. The CDR3 region has the DNA TGTGCCAGCAGTTCTAAAATTAGGACGGTCAACACTGAAGCTTTCTTT. Translating it yields CASSSKIRTVNTEAFF.

Comment on this clonotype: A much larger clone lies one base from this, so it may be a read error. V gene TRBV5-6 combines with J gene TRBJ2-6, with a possible D match to TRBD1 (6 bases). The CDR3 length is 14 residues. The germline gives CDR1 SGHDT, CDR2 YYEEEE. This CDR3 is CASRPPSGANVPTF. The CDR3 coding sequence is TGTGCCAGCAGGCCTCCGTCAGGGGCCAACGTCCCGACTTTC.